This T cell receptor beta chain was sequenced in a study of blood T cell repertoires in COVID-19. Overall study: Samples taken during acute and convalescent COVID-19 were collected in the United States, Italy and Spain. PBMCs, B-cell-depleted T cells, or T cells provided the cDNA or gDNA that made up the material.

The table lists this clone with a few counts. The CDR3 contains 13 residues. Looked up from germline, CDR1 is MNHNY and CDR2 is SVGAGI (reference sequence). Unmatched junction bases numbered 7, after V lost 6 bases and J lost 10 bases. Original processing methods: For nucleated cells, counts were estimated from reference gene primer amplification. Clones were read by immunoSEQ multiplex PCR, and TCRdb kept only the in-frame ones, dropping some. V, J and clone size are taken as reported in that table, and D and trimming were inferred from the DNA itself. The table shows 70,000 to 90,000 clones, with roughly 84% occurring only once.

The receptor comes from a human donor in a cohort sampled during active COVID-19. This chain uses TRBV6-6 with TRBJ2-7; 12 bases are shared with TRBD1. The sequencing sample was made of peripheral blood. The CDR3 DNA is TGTGCCAGCAGGGGGACAGGGGGCGGTGGTCAGTACTTC. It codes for CASRGTGGGGQYF.